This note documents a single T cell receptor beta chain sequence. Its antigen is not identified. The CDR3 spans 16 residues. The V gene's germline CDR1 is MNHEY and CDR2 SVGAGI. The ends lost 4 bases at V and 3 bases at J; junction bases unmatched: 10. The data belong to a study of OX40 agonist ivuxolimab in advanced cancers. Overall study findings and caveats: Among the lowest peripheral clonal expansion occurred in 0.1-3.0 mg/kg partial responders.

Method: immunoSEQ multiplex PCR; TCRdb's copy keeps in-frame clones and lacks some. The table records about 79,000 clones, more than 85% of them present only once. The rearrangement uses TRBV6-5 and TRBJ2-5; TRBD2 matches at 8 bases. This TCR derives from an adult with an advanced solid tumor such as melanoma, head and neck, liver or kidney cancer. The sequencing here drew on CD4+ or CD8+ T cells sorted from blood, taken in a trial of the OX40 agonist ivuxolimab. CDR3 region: CASSSPTGGKKETQYF. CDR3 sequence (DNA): TGTGCCAGCAGTTCCCCCACGGGGGGGAAGAAAGAGACCCAGTACTTC.